These T cell receptor beta chains were read from a single sample in a study of Ad26.COV2.S vaccination and SARS-CoV-2 variants. Repertoires were generated with immunoSEQ multiplex PCR, while TCRdb's copy carries only in-frame clones and drops some. The table shows roughly 410,000 clones, with about four fifths occurring only once. Sequencing was performed on peripheral blood, taken in a trial of Ad26.COV2.S vaccine versus placebo. Receptors were obtained from a person aged 18-60 years who received the Ad26.COV2.S COVID-19 vaccine or a placebo. Both conserved end residues are part of each CDR3. D genes are given only for firm matches. Not every row has a clone size; where given, it reads once, few, many or a size class.

clone size,J gene,V gene,D gene,CDR3 DNA,CDR3 protein
NA,TRBJ2-7,TRBV7-9,NA,TGTGCCAGCAGCCCCGGGCTAGCAGTCTACGAGCAGTACTTC,CASSPGLAVYEQYF
NA,TRBJ1-5,TRBV15,NA,TGTGCCACCAGCAGAGCCGGAGGTCATAGCAATCAGCCCCAGCATTTT,CATSRAGGHSNQPQHF
NA,TRBJ2-7,TRBV4-2,NA,TGTGCCAGCAGCCAAGAAGTCCGCTACGAGCAGTACTTC,CASSQEVRYEQYF
once,TRBJ1-5,TRBV2,TRBD1,TGTGCCAGCAGCCTGACAGGGAGGTGGCAGCCCCAGCATTTT,CASSLTGRWQPQHF
once,TRBJ2-3,TRBV7-2,NA,TGTGCCAGCAGCTTACGACTAGGTAGCACAGATACGCAGTATTTT,CASSLRLGSTDTQYF
NA,TRBJ2-1,TRBV2,NA,TGTGCCAGCAGTTTGGGGGGTGAGCAGTTCTTC,CASSLGGEQFF
NA,TRBJ2-1,TRBV24-1,NA,TGTGCCACCAGTGCCCGGGACTCCGAGCAGTTCTTC,CATSARDSEQFF
NA,TRBJ2-1,TRBV4-1,NA,TGCGCCAGCAGGGATTTTTACAATGAGCAGTTCTTC,CASRDFYNEQFF
NA,TRBJ1-1,TRBV6-6,NA,TGTGCCAGCAGTCCCCAGGGCGGGGTAGAAGCTTTCTTT,CASSPQGGVEAFF
NA,TRBJ2-7,TRBV20-1,NA,TGCAGTGCGAATGAATATTACGAGCAGTACTTC,CSANEYYEQYF
NA,TRBJ2-3,TRBV11-2,TRBD2,TGTGCCAGCAGCTTCACCCGGCCGCGGGAGGGGCGCACAGATACGCAGTATTTT,CASSFTRPREGRTDTQYF
once,TRBJ1-2,TRBV5-1,NA,TGCGCCAGCAGCGCCGACCCCTTTCGCGACTATGGCTACACCTTC,CASSADPFRDYGYTF
once,TRBJ1-2,TRBV6-5,TRBD1,TGTGCCAGCAGTTACTCGAGCCGGGGACAGGGCTATGGCTACACCTTC,CASSYSSRGQGYGYTF
NA,TRBJ1-4,TRBV15,NA,TGTGCCACCAGCAGGGAATTGACTAATGAAAAACTGTTTTTT,CATSRELTNEKLFF
NA,TRBJ1-1,TRBV25-1,NA,TGTGCCAGCAGTCAGGTCGGGATGAACACTGAAGCTTTCTTT,CASSQVGMNTEAFF
NA,TRBJ2-1,TRBV3-1/TRBV3-2,NA,TGTGCCAGCAGCCAAGTGGTCAGGGGACACAATGAGCAGTTCTTC,CASSQVVRGHNEQFF
NA,TRBJ1-5,TRBV28,TRBD1,TGTGCCAGCCGAGGGGCCACAGGGGATCAGCCCCAGCATTTT,CASRGATGDQPQHF
NA,TRBJ2-7,TRBV28,NA,TGTGCCAGCAGCCAACCCCCGGGCAGGGTACCTTACGAGCAGTACTTC,CASSQPPGRVPYEQYF
NA,TRBJ1-1,TRBV11-3,NA,TGTGCCAGCAGCTTGGGACCGAACACTGAAGCTTTCTTT,CASSLGPNTEAFF
NA,TRBJ1-1,TRBV19,NA,TGTGCCAGTACTTATCAACCTACAGGGCCCACTGAAGCTTTCTTT,CASTYQPTGPTEAFF
NA,TRBJ2-5,TRBV5-4,TRBD2,TGTGCCAGCAGCTCGAAGAATAGCGGGGAAGAGACCCAGTACTTC,CASSSKNSGEETQYF
once,TRBJ2-7,TRBV5-6,NA,TGTGCCAGCAGCTCCGCGGAGGGGAGCTCCTACGAGCAGTACTTC,CASSSAEGSSYEQYF
NA,TRBJ1-2,TRBV5-1,NA,TGCGCCAGCAGCTTGGTGTCGACGCCGGGTTACACCTTC,CASSLVSTPGYTF
NA,TRBJ1-4,TRBV30,NA,TGTGCCTGGACCTCTGGGAGGACAAATAATGAAAAACTGTTTTTT,CAWTSGRTNNEKLFF
NA,TRBJ1-3,TRBV7-9,NA,TGTGCCAGCAGCTTAGGGTTTACTTCCTCTGGAAACACCATATATTTT,CASSLGFTSSGNTIYF
NA,TRBJ2-1,TRBV5-4,NA,TGTGCCAGCAGCTTCCTGCAGTACAATGAGCAGTTCTTC,CASSFLQYNEQFF
NA,TRBJ2-3,TRBV21-1,NA,TGTGCCAGCAGCACCCTCAAGGGACGGACCACAGATACGCAGTATTTT,CASSTLKGRTTDTQYF
NA,TRBJ2-2,TRBV5-4,TRBD1,TGTGCCAGCAGCTTGGCTCAGGGGGTAGCCGGGGAGCTGTTTTTT,CASSLAQGVAGELFF
NA,TRBJ2-4,TRBV6-5,NA,TGTGCCAGCAGCCGATCCACAGCCAAAAACATTCAGTACTTC,CASSRSTAKNIQYF
NA,TRBJ2-5,TRBV18,NA,TGTGCCAGCTCACCACCGCTTTTGGCGGCTGGAGAGACCCAGTACTTC,CASSPPLLAAGETQYF
NA,TRBJ1-1,TRBV11-2,NA,TGTGCCAGCAGTGAAAGGGGCAGACACACTGAAGCTTTCTTT,CASSERGRHTEAFF
NA,TRBJ2-2,TRBV30,NA,TGTGCCTGGACCAGGAACACCGGGGAGCTGTTTTTT,CAWTRNTGELFF
NA,TRBJ1-2,TRBV12-3/TRBV12-4,TRBD1,TGTGCCAGCAGCCTGGACAGGACCTATGGCTACACCTTC,CASSLDRTYGYTF
NA,TRBJ2-7,TRBV12-5,NA,TGTGCTAGTGGTTTGGACGGGTTCACCGAGCAGTACTTC,CASGLDGFTEQYF
NA,TRBJ1-1,TRBV6-5,NA,TGTGCCAGCAGTACCCGAGGGGGGGACACTGAAGCTTTCTTT,CASSTRGGDTEAFF
NA,TRBJ2-5,TRBV6-5,NA,TGTGCCAGCAGTTGGGGCTGGGGGGACCAAGAGACCCAGTACTTC,CASSWGWGDQETQYF
NA,TRBJ1-2,TRBV4-1,NA,TGCGCCAGCAGTGAAGATCGGGATCGCTATGGCTACACCTTC,CASSEDRDRYGYTF
NA,TRBJ2-7,TRBV7-6,NA,TGTGCCAGCAGCTTAGCCCTGCAGGGATCCGGCGAGCAGTACTTC,CASSLALQGSGEQYF
NA,TRBJ1-2,TRBV2,NA,TGTGCCAGCAGATGGGTCCGGGCCCCAAGGAGCTATGGCTACACCTTC,CASRWVRAPRSYGYTF
NA,TRBJ1-2,TRBV7-2,NA,TGTGCCAGCAGCTTAGGGTGGGGGCAGGAAGGCTACACCTTC,CASSLGWGQEGYTF
NA,TRBJ2-1,TRBV19,NA,TGTGCCAGTAGTCTGCAGGGGAGCGTTGAGCAGTTCTTC,CASSLQGSVEQFF
NA,TRBJ1-1,TRBV7-9,NA,TGTGCCAGCAGCTTGGAACGCAGGGTGAACACTGAAGCTTTCTTT,CASSLERRVNTEAFF
NA,TRBJ2-5,TRBV7-2,NA,TGTGCCAGCAGCGGCAGGAGTTACGAAGAGACCCAGTACTTC,CASSGRSYEETQYF
NA,TRBJ2-7,TRBV18,TRBD2,TGTGCCAGCTCATCCTTAGCGGGGGGAGCCTACGAGCAGTACTTC,CASSSLAGGAYEQYF
NA,TRBJ2-1,TRBV21-1,NA,TGTGCCAGCAGCTCCTGTGAGGGGGCATCATACAATGAGCAGTTCTTC,CASSSCEGASYNEQFF
few,TRBJ2-7,TRBV2,TRBD1,TGTGCCAGCAGTTGGGACAGGGGGGATGAGCAGTACTTC,CASSWDRGDEQYF
NA,TRBJ1-2,TRBV19,NA,TGTGCCAGTAGTATAGGCAGGGGTGGCTATGGCTACACCTTC,CASSIGRGGYGYTF
NA,TRBJ2-1,TRBV5-1,NA,TGCGCCAGCAGCTTGGTCCGGACTAACTACAATGAGCAGTTCTTC,CASSLVRTNYNEQFF
NA,TRBJ1-5,TRBV3-1/TRBV3-2,NA,TGTGCCAGCAGCCCCTCTAGGACTCATAGCAATCAGCCCCAGCATTTT,CASSPSRTHSNQPQHF
NA,TRBJ2-2,TRBV7-9,NA,TGTGCCAGCAGTAGTCTCAAGGGGAATCCCGGGGAGCTGTTTTTT,CASSSLKGNPGELFF
NA,TRBJ1-2,TRBV30,NA,TGTGCCTGGAGGTGGGGCAGCTATGGCTACACCTTC,CAWRWGSYGYTF
NA,TRBJ2-7,TRBV28,TRBD1,TGTGCCAGCAGTCCGGGGGACAGGGGGCGGTACGAGCAGTACTTC,CASSPGDRGRYEQYF
NA,TRBJ1-6,TRBV6-5,NA,TGTGCCAGCAGTTACGTGAATAATTCACCCCTCCACTTT,CASSYVNNSPLHF
NA,TRBJ2-2,TRBV11-3,NA,TGTGCCAGCAGCTTAGAGTTTAACACCGGGGAGCTGTTTTTT,CASSLEFNTGELFF
NA,TRBJ1-1,TRBV4-3,NA,TGCGCCAGCAGCCAAGAGAAGGACGGGGTGGAAACTGAAGCTTTCTTT,CASSQEKDGVETEAFF
NA,TRBJ2-7,TRBV19,NA,TGTGCCAGTAGTATGGGGGACGCCGGATACGAGCAGTACTTC,CASSMGDAGYEQYF
NA,TRBJ2-2,TRBV4-2,TRBD2,TGTGCCAGCAGCCAAGATGGGGCGGGGGAAACCGTTTTTGCTTCCGGGGAGCTGTTTTTT,CASSQDGAGETVFASGELFF